These 25 T cell receptor beta chains were all obtained from the same sample, sequenced in a study of spatial heterogeneity in lung cancer. Time point here: sample taken at primary tumor resection. From the 5' RACE reads, TCRdb called clonotypes with MiXCR, one entry per CDR3 protein. The table records approximately 5,200 distinct CDR3 sequences, less than 3% of them present only once. Sample: normal lung tissue next to the tumor, taken at surgery. These receptors were obtained from a male donor with early-stage non-small cell lung cancer.

This clonotype was counted ten times or more. The rearrangement links TRBV2 to TRBJ2-5; 8 nucleotides agree with TRBD1. Germline V gene sequence: CDR1 SNHLY, CDR2 FYNNEI. CDR3 length: 15 residues. Trimming at V came to 9 bases and at J to 5 bases, leaving 14 bases not matched to a gene. The CDR3 region has the DNA TGTGCCAGTAAGACTTTTGGACAGGGTCGGGAGACCCAGTACTTC. Translating gives CASKTFGQGRETQYF.

Comments on this clonotype: A read error may explain this, as a much larger clone is one base away. The CDR3 bases are TGTGCCAGCAGCTTCGGGGAATCGGGGGAGCTGTTTTTT. Protein sequence: CASSFGESGELFF. The chain couples TRBV7-7 to TRBJ2-2, with a tentative D call TRBD2 (5 bases). V was shortened by 3 bases and J by 8 bases, with 10 bases between the two germline ends. The CDR3 totals 13 residues. CDR1 and CDR2 from the germline V gene are SSHAT and FNYEAQ (reference sequence).

There are many counts of this clonotype. The rearrangement uses TRBV2 and TRBJ1-5, with D uncertain. Trimming left V 1 base short and J 2 bases short, with 6 bases between. CDR1 and CDR2 (germline): SNHLY, FYNNEI. The CDR3 contains 14 residues. The CDR3 here is CASSEVHGNQPQHF. CDR3 in DNA: TGTGCCAGCAGTGAAGTCCATGGCAATCAGCCCCAGCATTTT.

This clonotype rates as medium-sized. The chain has TRBV7-9 and TRBJ1-1, with TRBD1 as a possible D gene (5 bases). Germline CDR1 reads SEHNR; CDR2 reads FQNEAQ (reference sequence). Between the trimmed V and J ends, which lost 2 bases and 4 bases, there was a span of 8 bases. This CDR3 spans 13 amino acids. CDR3 in amino acids: CASSLWGGTEAFF. CDR3 bases: TGTGCCAGCAGCTTATGGGGCGGCACTGAAGCTTTCTTT.

At least ten counts were recorded for this clonotype. Here the CDR3 reads CASSWGLAGVNEQFF. CDR3 coding DNA: TGTGCCAGCAGTTGGGGACTAGCGGGTGTCAATGAGCAGTTCTTC. The chain links TRBV6-5 to TRBJ2-1; 12 bases map to TRBD2. J lost 6 bases, V lost 4 bases, and 4 bases had no gene match. Germline CDR1 MNHEY, CDR2 SVGAGI. This CDR3 comprises 15 residues.

The chain joins TRBV20-1 to TRBJ1-3; a weak D match, TRBD1 (6 bases). Germline V gives CDR1 DFQATT, CDR2 SNEGSKA (reference sequence). V was pared by 6 bases and J by 8 bases, with 20 bases between. The CDR3 length is 14 residues. CDR3: CSAPNTGRSDTIYF. CDR3 bases: TGCAGTGCCCCCAACACAGGGAGGTCAGACACCATATATTTT.

This clonotype is termed medium-sized. This sequence joins TRBV2 and TRBJ2-5; D gene uncertain. Germline assignment: CDR1 SNHLY and CDR2 FYNNEI. There are 12 residues in the CDR3. V lost 6 bases, J lost 3 bases, and 8 bases lay in between. The CDR3 spells CASRKQKETQYF. The CDR3 region has the DNA TGTGCCAGCAGAAAACAAAAAGAGACCCAGTACTTC.

This clonotype was seen at least ten times. This chain connects TRBV5-1 to TRBJ1-1; unclear D gene. Trimming shortened V by 7 bases and J by 4 bases, and 14 bases separated the two germline ends. This CDR3 is built from 13 residues. Germline CDR1 and CDR2: SGHRS and YFSETQ. The DNA of the CDR3 is TGCGCCAGCTTGGGCCTGACGGGCACTGAAGCTTTCTTT. Its protein is CASLGLTGTEAFF.

Judged by abundance, this clonotype is medium-sized. The chain links TRBV10-3 to TRBJ2-5; 9 positions match TRBD2. This CDR3 comprises 15 residues. Trimming at V came to 3 bases and at J to 2 bases, leaving 4 bases not matched to a gene. Germline assignment: CDR1 ENHRY and CDR2 SYGVKD. This CDR3 reads CAISEVAGAQETQYF. The DNA of the CDR3 is TGTGCCATCAGTGAAGTAGCGGGAGCGCAAGAGACCCAGTACTTC.

This clonotype has a count of ten or more. A much larger clone is a single base away; this may be a read error. The genes are TRBV19 and TRBJ2-5; D remains unclear. Per the germline V gene, CDR1 is LNHDA and CDR2 is SQIVND (reference sequence). The CDR3 is 13 amino acids. V lost 10 bases and J lost 5, with 17 bases in between. The CDR3 DNA sequence: TGTGCCAATGGGAAGTCGGTGACCGAGACCCAGTACTTC. Its protein is CANGKSVTETQYF.

This clonotype was detected many times. J is TRBJ1-2 and V is TRBV2; D remains unclear. Trimming shortened V by 6 bases and J by 6 bases, and 20 bases separated the two germline ends. The CDR3 spans 15 residues. The germline V gene encodes CDR1 SNHLY and CDR2 FYNNEI. CDR3 coding DNA: TGTGCCAGCAGACGTACAGCCACTTTATCCAATGGCTACACCTTC. Translated, it gives CASRRTATLSNGYTF.

This clonotype is deemed medium-sized. This is likely a read error, given that the CDR3 carries no conserved phenylalanine or tryptophan at its end. It is unclear where the CDR3 begins or ends on the DNA, so no DNA is shown, and the CDR3 is as TCRdb lists it. This rearrangement joins TRBV27 to TRBJ2-3; whether TRBD2, the table's D call, matches the DNA was not checked. The CDR3 region is 9 residues in length, termini included. In germline, CDR1 is MNHEY, CDR2 SMNVEV (reference sequence). The CDR3 sequence: CASSLVERG.

This clonotype is labeled medium-sized. The V gene is TRBV29-1, the J gene TRBJ2-1, with D unresolved. The V gene lost 4 bases and the J gene lost 7 bases, with 5 bases spanning the gap. This CDR3 spans 10 amino acids. Germline loops: CDR1 SQVTM, CDR2 ANQGSEA. The CDR3 DNA is TGCAGCGTTGCGGTAAATGAGCAGTTCTTC. This gives the protein CSVAVNEQFF.

By share, this clonotype ranks as medium-sized. The chain joins TRBV5-1 to TRBJ2-5, with 9 bases fitting TRBD1. With V trimmed by 4 bases and J by 3 bases, 10 bases remained unmatched. This CDR3 comprises 16 residues. Germline CDR1 and CDR2: SGHRS and YFSETQ. CDR3 region: CASSAATGTGKETQYF. For the CDR3, the DNA is TGCGCCAGCAGCGCCGCCACTGGGACAGGGAAAGAGACCCAGTACTTC.

This clonotype was seen many times. The chain has TRBV7-9 and TRBJ1-1; D is unresolved. Germline CDR1 reads SEHNR; CDR2 reads FQNEAQ (reference sequence). The length of the CDR3 is 14 residues. Trimming removed 8 bases at V and 4 bases at J, with 17 bases between. The CDR3 DNA is TGTGCCAGCGGAGTCTCCGAGGCGAGCACTGAAGCTTTCTTT. Encoded protein: CASGVSEASTEAFF.

This clonotype is medium-sized by share. The rearrangement uses TRBV19 and TRBJ2-3, with TRBD2 matching over 7 bases. In germline, CDR1 is LNHDA, CDR2 SQIVND (reference sequence). This CDR3 has 14 residues. V shed 4 bases, J shed 1 base, and the junction held 2 bases outside the gene matches. The CDR3 DNA reads TGTGCCAGTAGTACAGCGGGACGCACAGATACGCAGTATTTT. It encodes CASSTAGRTDTQYF.

The sample holds many counts of this clonotype. The gene calls are TRBV18 and TRBJ2-3; a possible D gene is TRBD2 (5 bases). Trimming left V 3 bases short and J 1 base short, with 8 bases between. The germline V gene encodes CDR1 KGHSH and CDR2 LQKENI. The CDR3 contains 14 residues. This chain's CDR3 is CASSPGIGTDTQYF. In DNA form, the CDR3 reads TGTGCCAGCTCACCCGGGATTGGCACAGATACGCAGTATTTT.

Relative to its sample, this clonotype is medium-sized (0.01 to 0.1%). The chain employs TRBV4-3 and TRBJ2-6; no clear D gene. Germline V gives CDR1 LGHNA, CDR2 YSLEER. The CDR3 is 16 amino acids. The V and J ends lost 0 bases and 1 base respectively, with 7 bases between them. In nucleotides, the CDR3 is TGCGCCAGCAGCCAAGATCTGGTTTCTGGGGCCAACGTCCTGACTTTC. Translating it yields CASSQDLVSGANVLTF.

This clonotype is labeled as medium-sized (0.01 to 0.1%). The chain couples TRBV20-1 to TRBJ2-1; the match to TRBD1 covers 9 bases. The CDR3 runs to 15 residues. Germline V lookup: CDR1 DFQATT, CDR2 SNEGSKA (reference sequence). V lost 6 bases and J lost 1; bases outside the gene matches: 7. The DNA for the CDR3 is TGCAGTGCAACGACAGGGGGTATGTCCTACAATGAGCAGTTCTTC. Translating gives CSATTGGMSYNEQFF.

Many counts were recorded for this clonotype. The CDR3 protein is CASSLGGGSGNTIYF. The CDR3 DNA reads TGTGCCAGCAGCTTAGGAGGGGGCTCTGGAAACACCATATATTTT. This chain joins TRBV11-2 and TRBJ1-3, with D tentatively TRBD1 (6 bases). The CDR3 has 15 amino acids. CDR1 is SGHAT, CDR2 FQNNGV, per germline. Deletions cut 1 base from V and 0 bases from J, with 7 bases between.

This clonotype is termed large. V usage is TRBV5-1 and J usage is TRBJ1-3; D is uncertain. The V gene's germline CDR1 is SGHRS and CDR2 YFSETQ. Trimming took 3 bases from V and 0 from J, leaving 4 bases between them. The CDR3 runs 13 residues. Written as DNA, the CDR3 is TGCGCCAGCAGCTCGGACTCTGGAAACACCATATATTTT. Translation gives CASSSDSGNTIYF. Full variable domain (remainder filled in from reference TRBV5-1 and TRBJ1-3): KAGVTQTPRYLIKTRGQQVTLSCSPISGHRSVSWYQQTPGQGLQFLFEYFSETQRNKGNFPGRFSGRQFSNSRSEMNVSTLELGDSALYLCASSSDSGNTIYFGEGSWLTVV.

The genes are TRBV2 and TRBJ2-2, with D perhaps matching TRBD1 (5 bases). Between the trimmed V and J ends, which lost 5 bases and 1 base, there was a span of 14 bases. CDR3 length: 16 residues. Germline CDR1 reads SNHLY; CDR2 reads FYNNEI. This CDR3 is CASSLRQMMNTGELFF. DNA of the CDR3: TGTGCCAGCAGTCTTCGACAGATGATGAACACCGGGGAGCTGTTTTTT.

Many counts were recorded for this clonotype. The chain combines TRBV15 with TRBJ2-3; weak D call: TRBD2 (6 bases). Trimming took off 3 bases at V and 3 bases at J, with 13 bases between the two ends. This CDR3 contains 15 residues. Germline assignment: CDR1 LNHNV and CDR2 YYDKDF (reference sequence). The CDR3 DNA sequence: TGTGCCACCAGCAGCGGAATAGGGACTACAGATACGCAGTATTTT. It yields the protein CATSSGIGTTDTQYF.

This clonotype came up many times. The rearrangement uses TRBV6-6 and TRBJ2-7; the D gene is possibly TRBD2 (6 bases). CDR1 is MNHNY, CDR2 SVGAGI, per germline (reference sequence). V was trimmed by 5 bases and J by 0 bases, leaving 14 bases between them. The CDR3 runs 15 residues. This CDR3 reads CASSLSGISSYEQYF. The CDR3, as DNA: TGTGCCAGCAGTCTTAGCGGCATCAGCTCCTACGAGCAGTACTTC.

This clonotype was seen many times. The chain employs TRBV9 and TRBJ2-3; D is unresolved. The germline gives CDR1 SGDLS, CDR2 YYNGEE. V was pared by 0 bases and J by 2 bases, with 13 bases between. The CDR3 length is 16 residues. Here the CDR3 reads CASSVGAWLFTDTQYF. The CDR3 DNA reads as TGTGCCAGCAGCGTAGGGGCCTGGCTCTTCACAGATACGCAGTATTTT. Variable domain in full (rest from reference TRBV9 and TRBJ2-3): DSGVTQTPKHLITATGQRVTLRCSPRSGDLSVYWYQQSLDQGLQFLIQYYNGEERAKGNILERFSAQQFPDLHSELNLSSLELGDSALYFCASSVGAWLFTDTQYFGPGTRLTVL.